Sequencing of this T cell receptor beta chain was carried out in a study of T cells after posttransplantation cyclophosphamide. Treatment was busulfan-fludarabine conditioning, a marrow graft, and cyclophosphamide on days +3 and +4. TCRdb's table, derived via immunoSEQ multiplex PCR, lists solely in-frame clones and lacks some. The table lists fewer than 12,000 clones, with no singletons. The germline V and J ends were trimmed by 5 bases and 0 bases, with 14 bases remaining between them. The CDR3 runs to 15 residues. Germline assignment: CDR1 SQVTM and CDR2 ANQGSEA. Study-wide points: TRB clonality was highly associated with recipient CMV seropositivity and reactivation. Blood and skin or GI T cell repertoires showed limited TRB overlap. Later blood repertoires were often dominated by clones from the donor CD8+ memory compartment.

This clone was recorded at least ten times. Antigen unknown. This sequence originates from a female patient aged 40 to 50 who received an allogeneic stem cell transplant from a related donor, was CMV-positive, and had no GVHD. The T cells may come from the graft donor. The sample here was PBMCs, taken after allogeneic stem cell transplant with posttransplant cyclophosphamide. The genes are TRBV29-1 and TRBJ2-1; possibly TRBD1 for D (6 bases). This chain's CDR3 is CSVLRDTSSYNEQFF. CDR3 nucleotides: TGCAGCGTTCTCCGGGACACCAGCTCCTACAATGAGCAGTTCTTC.